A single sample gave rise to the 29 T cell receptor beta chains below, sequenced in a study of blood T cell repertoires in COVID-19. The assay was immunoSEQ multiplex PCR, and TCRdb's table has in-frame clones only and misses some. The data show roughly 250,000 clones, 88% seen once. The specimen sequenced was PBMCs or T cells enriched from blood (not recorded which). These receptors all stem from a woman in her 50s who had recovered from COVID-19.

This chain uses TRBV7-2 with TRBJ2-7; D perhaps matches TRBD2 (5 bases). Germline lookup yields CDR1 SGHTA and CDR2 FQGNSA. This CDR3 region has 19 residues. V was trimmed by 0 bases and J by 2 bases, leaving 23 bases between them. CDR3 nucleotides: TGTGCCAGCAGCTTAGCGGTCAGGACCTACTCTAGCAACCCCTACGAGCAGTACTTC. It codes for CASSLAVRTYSSNPYEQYF.

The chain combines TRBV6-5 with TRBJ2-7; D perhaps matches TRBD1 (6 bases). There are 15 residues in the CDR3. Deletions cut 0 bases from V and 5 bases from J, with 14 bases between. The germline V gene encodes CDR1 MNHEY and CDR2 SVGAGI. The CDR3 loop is CASSYSMTGPDEQYF. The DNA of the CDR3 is TGTGCCAGCAGTTACTCGATGACAGGTCCGGACGAGCAGTACTTC.

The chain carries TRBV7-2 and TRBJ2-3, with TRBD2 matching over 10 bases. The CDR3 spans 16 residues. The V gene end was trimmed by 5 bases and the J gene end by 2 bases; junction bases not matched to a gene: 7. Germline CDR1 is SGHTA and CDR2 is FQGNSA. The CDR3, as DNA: TGTGCCAGCAGCCCCAGGACTAGCGGATACACAGATACGCAGTATTTT. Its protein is CASSPRTSGYTDTQYF.

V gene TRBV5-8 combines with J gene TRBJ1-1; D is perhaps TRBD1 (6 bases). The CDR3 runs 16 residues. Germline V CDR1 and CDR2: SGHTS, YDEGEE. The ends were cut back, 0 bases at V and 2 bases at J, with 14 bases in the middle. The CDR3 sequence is CASSLGGGKPNTEAFF. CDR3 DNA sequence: TGTGCCAGCAGCTTGGGAGGGGGAAAGCCAAACACTGAAGCTTTCTTT.

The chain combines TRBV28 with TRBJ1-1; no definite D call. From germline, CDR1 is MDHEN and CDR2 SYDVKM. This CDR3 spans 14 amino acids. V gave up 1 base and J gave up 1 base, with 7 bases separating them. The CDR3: CASSLFSGNTEAFF. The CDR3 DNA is TGTGCCAGCAGTTTATTTTCGGGGAACACTGAAGCTTTCTTT.

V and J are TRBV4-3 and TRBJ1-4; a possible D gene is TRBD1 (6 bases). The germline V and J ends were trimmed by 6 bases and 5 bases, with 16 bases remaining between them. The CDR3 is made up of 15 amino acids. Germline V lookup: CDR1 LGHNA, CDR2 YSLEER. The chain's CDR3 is CASRHEGTGNEKLFF. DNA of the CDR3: TGCGCCAGCAGACACGAGGGCACAGGGAATGAAAAACTGTTTTTT.

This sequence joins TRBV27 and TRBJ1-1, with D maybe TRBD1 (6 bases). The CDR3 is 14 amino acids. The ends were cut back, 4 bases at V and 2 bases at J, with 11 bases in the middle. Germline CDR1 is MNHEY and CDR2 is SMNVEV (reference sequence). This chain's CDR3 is CASSSGGPNTEAFF. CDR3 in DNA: TGTGCCAGCAGTTCGGGGGGCCCTAACACTGAAGCTTTCTTT.

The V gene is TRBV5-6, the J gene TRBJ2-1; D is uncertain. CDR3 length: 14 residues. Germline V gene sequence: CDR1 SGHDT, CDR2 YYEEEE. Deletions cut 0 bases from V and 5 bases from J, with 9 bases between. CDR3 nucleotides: TGTGCCAGCAGCTTGGATGGCCCGCACAATGAGCAGTTCTTC. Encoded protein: CASSLDGPHNEQFF. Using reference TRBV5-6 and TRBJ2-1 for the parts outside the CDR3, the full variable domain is DAGVTQSPTHLIKTRGQQVTLRCSPKSGHDTVSWYQQALGQGPQFIFQYYEEEERQRGNFPDRFSGHQFPNYSSELNVNALLLGDSALYLCASSLDGPHNEQFFGPGTRLTVL.

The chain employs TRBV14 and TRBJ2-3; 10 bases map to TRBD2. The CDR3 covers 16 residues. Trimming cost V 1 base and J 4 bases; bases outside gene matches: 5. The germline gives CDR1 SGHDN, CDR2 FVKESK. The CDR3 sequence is CASSQGSSGRADTQYF. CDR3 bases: TGTGCCAGCAGCCAAGGATCCAGCGGGAGGGCAGATACGCAGTATTTT. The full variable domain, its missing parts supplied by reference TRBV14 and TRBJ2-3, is EAGVTQFPSHSVIEKGQTVTLRCDPISGHDNLYWYRRVMGKEIKFLLHFVKESKQDESGMPNNRFLAERTGGTYSTLKVQPAELEDSGVYFCASSQGSSGRADTQYFGPGTRLTVL.

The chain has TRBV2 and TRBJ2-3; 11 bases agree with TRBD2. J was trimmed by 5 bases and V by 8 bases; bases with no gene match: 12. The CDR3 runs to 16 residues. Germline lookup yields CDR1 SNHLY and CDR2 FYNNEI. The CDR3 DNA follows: TGTGCCAGCTCAGACCCGACTAGCGGGATGGGAGATACGCAGTATTTT. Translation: CASSDPTSGMGDTQYF.

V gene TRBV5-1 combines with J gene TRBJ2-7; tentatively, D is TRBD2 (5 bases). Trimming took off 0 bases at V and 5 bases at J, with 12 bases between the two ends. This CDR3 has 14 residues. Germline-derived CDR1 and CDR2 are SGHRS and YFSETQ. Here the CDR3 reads CASSLEGAGNEQYF. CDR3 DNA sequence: TGCGCCAGCAGCTTGGAGGGAGCCGGTAACGAGCAGTACTTC.

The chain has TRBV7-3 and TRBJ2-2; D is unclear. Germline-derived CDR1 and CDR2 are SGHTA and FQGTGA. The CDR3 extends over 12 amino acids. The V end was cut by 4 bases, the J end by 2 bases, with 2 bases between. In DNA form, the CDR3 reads TGTGCCAGCAGCTCTAACACCGGGGAGCTGTTTTTT. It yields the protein CASSSNTGELFF.

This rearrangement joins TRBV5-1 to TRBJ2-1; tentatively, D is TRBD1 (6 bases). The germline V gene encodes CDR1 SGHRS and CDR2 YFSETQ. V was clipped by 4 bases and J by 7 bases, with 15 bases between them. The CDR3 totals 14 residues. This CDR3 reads CASSRGQGRNEQFF. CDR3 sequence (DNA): TGCGCCAGCAGCAGGGGACAAGGACGGAATGAGCAGTTCTTC.

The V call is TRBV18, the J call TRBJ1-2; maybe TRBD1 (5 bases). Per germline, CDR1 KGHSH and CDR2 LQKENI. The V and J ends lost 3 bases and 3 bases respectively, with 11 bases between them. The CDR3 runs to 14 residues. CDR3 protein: CASSPLPRDYGYTF. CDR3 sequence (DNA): TGTGCCAGCTCACCCCTTCCCAGGGACTATGGCTACACCTTC.

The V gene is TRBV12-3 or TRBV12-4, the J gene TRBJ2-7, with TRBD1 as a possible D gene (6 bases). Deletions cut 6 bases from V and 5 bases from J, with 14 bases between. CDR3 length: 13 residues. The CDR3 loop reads CASRGTGTHEQYF. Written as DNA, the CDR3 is TGTGCCAGCAGAGGAACAGGGACCCACGAGCAGTACTTC.

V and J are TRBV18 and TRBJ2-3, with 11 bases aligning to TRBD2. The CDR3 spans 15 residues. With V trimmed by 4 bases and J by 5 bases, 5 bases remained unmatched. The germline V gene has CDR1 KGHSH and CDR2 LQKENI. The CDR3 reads CASSRILAGGDTQYF. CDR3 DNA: TGTGCCAGCTCACGAATCCTAGCGGGAGGAGATACGCAGTATTTT.

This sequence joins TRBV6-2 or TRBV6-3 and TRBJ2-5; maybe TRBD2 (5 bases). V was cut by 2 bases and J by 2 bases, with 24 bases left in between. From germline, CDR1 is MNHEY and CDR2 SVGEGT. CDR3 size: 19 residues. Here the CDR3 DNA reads TGTGCCAGCAGTTACCGACCCCTCTGGGAGAAGTTTTTGCAAGAGACCCAGTACTTC. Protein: CASSYRPLWEKFLQETQYF.

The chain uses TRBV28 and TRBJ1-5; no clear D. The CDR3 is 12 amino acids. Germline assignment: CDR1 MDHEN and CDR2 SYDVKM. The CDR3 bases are TGTGCGTCGGCCGGGTATCAACAGCCCCAGCATTTT. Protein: CASAGYQQPQHF.

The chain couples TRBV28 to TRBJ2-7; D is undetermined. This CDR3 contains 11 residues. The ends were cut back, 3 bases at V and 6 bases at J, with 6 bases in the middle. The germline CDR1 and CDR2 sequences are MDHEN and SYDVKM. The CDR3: CASSLGSEQYF. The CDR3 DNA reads TGTGCCAGCAGTTTGGGCAGCGAGCAGTACTTC.

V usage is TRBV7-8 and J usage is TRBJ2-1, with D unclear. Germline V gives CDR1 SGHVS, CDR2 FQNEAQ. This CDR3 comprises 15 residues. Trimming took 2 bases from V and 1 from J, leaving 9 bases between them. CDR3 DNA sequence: TGTGCCAGCAGCTTATTAGAGGTTTCCTACAATGAGCAGTTCTTC. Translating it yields CASSLLEVSYNEQFF. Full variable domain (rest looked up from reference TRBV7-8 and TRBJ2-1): GAGVSQSPRYKVAKRGQDVALRCDPISGHVSLFWYQQALGQGPEFLTYFQNEAQLDKSGLPSDRFFAERPEGSVSTLKIQRTQQEDSAVYLCASSLLEVSYNEQFFGPGTRLTVL.

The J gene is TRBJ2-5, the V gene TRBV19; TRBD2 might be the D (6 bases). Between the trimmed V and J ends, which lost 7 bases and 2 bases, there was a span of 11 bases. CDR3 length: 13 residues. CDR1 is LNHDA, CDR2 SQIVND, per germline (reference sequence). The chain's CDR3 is CASMRRGQETQYF. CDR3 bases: TGTGCCAGTATGCGGCGGGGACAAGAGACCCAGTACTTC.

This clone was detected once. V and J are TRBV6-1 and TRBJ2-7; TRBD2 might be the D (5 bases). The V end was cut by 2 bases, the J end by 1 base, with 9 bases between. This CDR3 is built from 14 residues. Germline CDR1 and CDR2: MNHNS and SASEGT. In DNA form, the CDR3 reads TGTGCCAGCAGTGAAATGGGAGAATCCTACGAGCAGTACTTC. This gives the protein CASSEMGESYEQYF.

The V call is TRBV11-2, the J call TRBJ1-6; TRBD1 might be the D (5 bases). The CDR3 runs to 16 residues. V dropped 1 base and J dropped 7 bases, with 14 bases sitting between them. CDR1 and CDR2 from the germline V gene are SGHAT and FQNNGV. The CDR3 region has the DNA TGTGCCAGCAGCTTAGTTTACAGGACAAGGAATTCACCCCTCCACTTT. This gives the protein CASSLVYRTRNSPLHF.

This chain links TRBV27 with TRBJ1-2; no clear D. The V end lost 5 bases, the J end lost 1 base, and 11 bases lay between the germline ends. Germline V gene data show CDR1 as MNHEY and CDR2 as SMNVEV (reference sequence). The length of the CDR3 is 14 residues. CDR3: CASSPYEFNYGYTF. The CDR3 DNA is TGTGCCAGCAGTCCCTACGAGTTTAACTATGGCTACACCTTC.

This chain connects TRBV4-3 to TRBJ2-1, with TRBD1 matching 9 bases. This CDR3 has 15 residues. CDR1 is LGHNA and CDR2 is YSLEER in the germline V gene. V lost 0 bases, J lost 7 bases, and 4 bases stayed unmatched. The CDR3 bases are TGCGCCAGCAGCCAAGAACAGGGGGCGGGTAATGAGCAGTTCTTC. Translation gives CASSQEQGAGNEQFF.

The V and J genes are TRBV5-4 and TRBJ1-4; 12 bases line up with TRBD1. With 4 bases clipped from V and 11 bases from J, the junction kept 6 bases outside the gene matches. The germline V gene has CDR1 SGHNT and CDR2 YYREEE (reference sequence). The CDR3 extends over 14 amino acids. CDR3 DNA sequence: TGTGCCAGCAGCCCGGGACAGGGGGCGGCGAAACTGTTTTTT. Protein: CASSPGQGAAKLFF.

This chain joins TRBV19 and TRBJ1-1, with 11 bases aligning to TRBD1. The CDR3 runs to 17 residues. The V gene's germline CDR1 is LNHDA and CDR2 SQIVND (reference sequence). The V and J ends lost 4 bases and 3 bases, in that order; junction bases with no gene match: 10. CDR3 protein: CASSTLRTGGAHTEAFF. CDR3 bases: TGTGCCAGTAGTACCCTCCGGACAGGGGGCGCCCACACTGAAGCTTTCTTT.

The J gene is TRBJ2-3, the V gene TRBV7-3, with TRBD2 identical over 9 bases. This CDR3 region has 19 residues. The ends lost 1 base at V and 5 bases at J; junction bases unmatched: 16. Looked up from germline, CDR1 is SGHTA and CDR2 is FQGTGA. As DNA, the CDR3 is TGTGCCAGCAGCTTAAGCCCGATCGGTAGCGGGAGCCACTTAGATACGCAGTATTTT. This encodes CASSLSPIGSGSHLDTQYF.

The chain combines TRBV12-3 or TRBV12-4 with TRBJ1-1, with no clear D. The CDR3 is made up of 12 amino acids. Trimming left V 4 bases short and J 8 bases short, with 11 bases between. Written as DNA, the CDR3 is TGTGCCAGCAGTTCGAATTCGGGAGAAGCTTTCTTT. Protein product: CASSSNSGEAFF.